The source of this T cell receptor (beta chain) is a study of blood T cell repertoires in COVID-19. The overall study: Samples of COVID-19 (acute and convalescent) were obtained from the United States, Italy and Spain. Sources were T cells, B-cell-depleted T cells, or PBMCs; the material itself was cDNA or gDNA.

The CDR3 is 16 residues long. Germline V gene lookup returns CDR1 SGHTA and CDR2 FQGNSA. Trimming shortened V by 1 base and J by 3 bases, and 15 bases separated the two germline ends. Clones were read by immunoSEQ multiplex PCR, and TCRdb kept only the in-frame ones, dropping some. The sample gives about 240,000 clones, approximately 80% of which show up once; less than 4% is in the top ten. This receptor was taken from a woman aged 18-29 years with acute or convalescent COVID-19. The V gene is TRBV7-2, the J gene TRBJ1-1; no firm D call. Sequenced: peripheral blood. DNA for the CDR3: TGTGCCAGCAGCTTAGACGGCAGCCCGGGAGACACTGAAGCTTTCTTT. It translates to CASSLDGSPGDTEAFF.